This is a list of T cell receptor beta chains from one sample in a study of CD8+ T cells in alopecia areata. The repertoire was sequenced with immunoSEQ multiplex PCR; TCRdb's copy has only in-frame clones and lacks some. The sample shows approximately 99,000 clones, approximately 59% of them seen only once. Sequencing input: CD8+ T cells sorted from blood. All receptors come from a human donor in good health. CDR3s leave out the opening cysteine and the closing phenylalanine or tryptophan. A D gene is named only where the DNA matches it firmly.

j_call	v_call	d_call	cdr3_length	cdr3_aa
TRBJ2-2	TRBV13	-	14	ASSDLGLMNTGELF
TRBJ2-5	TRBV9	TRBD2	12	ASSPGLAEETQY
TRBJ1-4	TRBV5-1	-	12	ASSSSGTNEKLF
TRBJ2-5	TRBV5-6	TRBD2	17	ASSLNWGTSGDLQETQY
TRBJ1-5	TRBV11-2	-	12	ASSRSGHHQPQH
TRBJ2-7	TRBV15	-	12	ATSRAGEPYEQY
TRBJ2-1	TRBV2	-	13	ASTRHTPIYNEQF
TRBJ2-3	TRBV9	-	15	ASSVAVGPQSTDTQY
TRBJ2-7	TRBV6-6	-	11	ASSLQGPHEQY
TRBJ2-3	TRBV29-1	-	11	SVELGGANTQY
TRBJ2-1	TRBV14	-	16	ASSQEWRVSTQFREQF
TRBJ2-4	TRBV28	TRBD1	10	ATTDRGDIQY
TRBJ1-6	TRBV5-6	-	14	ASSLSRRGTNSPLH
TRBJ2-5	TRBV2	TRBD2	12	ASEWDYDQETQY
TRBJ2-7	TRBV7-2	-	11	ASSLSVVYEQY
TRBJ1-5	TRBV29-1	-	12	SVAPQGRNQPQH
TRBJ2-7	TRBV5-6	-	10	ASSSATPEQY
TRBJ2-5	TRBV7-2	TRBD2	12	ASSGGGGGETQY
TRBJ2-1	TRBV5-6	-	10	ASSFLGDEQF
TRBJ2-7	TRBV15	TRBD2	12	ATSRASGYSEQY
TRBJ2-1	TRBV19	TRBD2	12	ASSPGLASNEQF
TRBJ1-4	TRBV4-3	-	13	ASSQGPVNNEKLF
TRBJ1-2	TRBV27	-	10	ASASGAYGYT
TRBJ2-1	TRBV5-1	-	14	ASSLDVGAKYNEQF
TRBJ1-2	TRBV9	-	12	ASSLWGGGYGYT
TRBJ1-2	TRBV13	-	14	ASSPAESWLDYGYT
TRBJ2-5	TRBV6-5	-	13	ASSYSQYYQETQY
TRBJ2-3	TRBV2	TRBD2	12	ASRASGGADTQY
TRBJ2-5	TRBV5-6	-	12	ASSLPLQQETQY
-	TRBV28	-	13	ASSTRDGSSYEQY
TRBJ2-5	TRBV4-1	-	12	ASSQGLTRKAQY
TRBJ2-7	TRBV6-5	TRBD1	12	ASSSGTGYDEQY
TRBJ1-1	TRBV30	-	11	AWSGDRNTEAF
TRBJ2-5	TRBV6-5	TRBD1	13	ASSLGQGAGETQY
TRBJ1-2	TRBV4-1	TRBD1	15	ASSQVGEGQGASGYT
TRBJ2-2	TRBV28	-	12	ASSLSPNTGELF
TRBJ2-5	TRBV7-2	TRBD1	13	ASSLAGQGWETQY
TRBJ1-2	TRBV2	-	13	ARYTVSGLDYGYT
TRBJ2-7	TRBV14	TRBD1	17	ASSQEFGTGAPATYEQY
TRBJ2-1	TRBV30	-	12	AWSFDGPYNEQF
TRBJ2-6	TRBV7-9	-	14	ASSLVQGTGANVLT
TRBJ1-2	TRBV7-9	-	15	ASSLPLSGPLGYGYT
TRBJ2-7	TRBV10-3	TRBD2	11	AITSGSSYEQY
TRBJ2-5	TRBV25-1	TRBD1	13	ASSNKQGVTETQY
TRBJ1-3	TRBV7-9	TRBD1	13	ASSSRQGSRDTIY
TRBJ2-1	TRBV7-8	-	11	ASSLGRGSEQF
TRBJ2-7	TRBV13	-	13	ASSSTAETAYEQY
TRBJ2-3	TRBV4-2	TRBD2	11	ASSQGLADTQY